The source of this T cell receptor beta chain is a study of shared clonotypes between healthy human individuals. The V gene end was trimmed by 2 bases and the J gene end by 6 bases; junction bases not matched to a gene: 3. Germline V gene lookup returns CDR1 SGHAT and CDR2 FQNNGV. This CDR3 contains 16 residues. Splitting of each subset's genomic DNA was done evenly across several immunoSEQ plates. The protocol was immunoSEQ multiplex PCR, while the TCRdb copy is restricted to in-frame clones and leaves out a portion. The data show about a million clones, about 75% seen once. A note on this clone: Its target is not known.

Study-wide results and caveats: Collection of samples was limited to blood; tissue repertoires likely differ. Expectations were that clonotype sharing among donors would be affected by sequencing depth.

Donors were healthy HIV-negative adults without recently reported acute infections or vaccinations. The chain carries TRBV11-2 and TRBJ2-1, with 14 bases lining up with TRBD2. This TCR derives from a man in his late teens or twenties in good health. The specimen was memory CD4+ T cells sorted from blood. Noted subset: CD45RA-negative fraction. The CDR3 nucleotides are TGTGCCAGCAGCTTATCGGGGACTAGCGGGAGCAATGAGCAGTTCTTC. It yields the protein CASSLSGTSGSNEQFF.